This T cell receptor (beta chain) was captured in a study of shared clonotypes between healthy human individuals. Every subset's genomic DNA went evenly onto several immunoSEQ plates. Methods used by the authors: Filtering differed because ImmunoSEQ produced junction-only sequences that carried no quality scores. This table comes from immunoSEQ multiplex PCR, and its TCRdb copy is limited to in-frame clones, with some not included. The V and J calls and clone size are taken from that table; D and trimming were inferred from the DNA. The sample carries roughly 2.5 million clones, 85% to 95% recorded once. J gave up 7 bases and V 8 bases, and 4 bases lay outside the gene matches. The length of the CDR3 is 12 residues. From germline, CDR1 is MNHNY and CDR2 SVGAGI (reference sequence).

The source of this sequence is a young man in good health. Source material: naive CD4+ T cells sorted from blood. Specified subset: CD45RA+ positively selected. The rearrangement links TRBV6-6 to TRBJ2-2; TRBD2 agrees at 7 bases. In DNA form, the CDR3 reads TGTGCCAGCTCCACGGGGGGCGGGGAGCTGTTTTTT. It codes for CASSTGGGELFF.